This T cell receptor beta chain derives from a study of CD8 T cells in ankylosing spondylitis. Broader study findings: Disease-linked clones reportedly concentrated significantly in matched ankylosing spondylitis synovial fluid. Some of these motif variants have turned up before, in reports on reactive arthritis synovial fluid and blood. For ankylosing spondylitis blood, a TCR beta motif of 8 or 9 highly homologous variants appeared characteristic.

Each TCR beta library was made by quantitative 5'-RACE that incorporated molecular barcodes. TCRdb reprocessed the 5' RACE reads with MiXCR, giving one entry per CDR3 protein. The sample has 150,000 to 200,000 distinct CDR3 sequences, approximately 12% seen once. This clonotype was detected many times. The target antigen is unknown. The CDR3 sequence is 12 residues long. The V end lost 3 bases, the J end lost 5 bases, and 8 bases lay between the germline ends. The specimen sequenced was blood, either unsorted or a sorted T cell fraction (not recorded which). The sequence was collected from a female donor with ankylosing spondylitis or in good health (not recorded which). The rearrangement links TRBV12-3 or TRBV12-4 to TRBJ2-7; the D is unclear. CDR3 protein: CASSFNRNEQYF. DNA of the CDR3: TGTGCCAGCAGTTTCAACCGAAACGAGCAGTACTTC.